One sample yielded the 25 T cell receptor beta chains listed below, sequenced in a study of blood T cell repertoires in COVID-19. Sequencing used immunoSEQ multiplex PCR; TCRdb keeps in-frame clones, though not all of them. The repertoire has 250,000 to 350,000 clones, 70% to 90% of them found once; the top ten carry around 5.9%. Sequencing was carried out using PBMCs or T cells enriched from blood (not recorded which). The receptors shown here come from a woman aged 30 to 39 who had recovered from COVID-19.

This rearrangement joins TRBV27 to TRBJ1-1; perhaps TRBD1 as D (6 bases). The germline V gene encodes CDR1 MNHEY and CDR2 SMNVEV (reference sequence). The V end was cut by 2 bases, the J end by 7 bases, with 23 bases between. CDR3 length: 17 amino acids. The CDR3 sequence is CASSLKRGGGWDGEAFF. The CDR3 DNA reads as TGTGCCAGCAGTTTAAAGCGGGGAGGGGGATGGGATGGTGAAGCTTTCTTT.

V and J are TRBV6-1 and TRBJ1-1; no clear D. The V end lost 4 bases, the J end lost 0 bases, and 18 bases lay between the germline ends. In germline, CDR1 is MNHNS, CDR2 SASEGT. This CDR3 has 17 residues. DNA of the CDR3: TGTGCCAGCAGTGGAAAGACCGTGAGGGTCATGAACACTGAAGCTTTCTTT. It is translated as CASSGKTVRVMNTEAFF.

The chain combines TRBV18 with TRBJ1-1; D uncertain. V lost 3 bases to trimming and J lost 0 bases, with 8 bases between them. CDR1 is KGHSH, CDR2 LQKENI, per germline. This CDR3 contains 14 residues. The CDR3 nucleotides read TGTGCCAGCTCACCTATTCAGGTGAACACTGAAGCTTTCTTT. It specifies CASSPIQVNTEAFF.

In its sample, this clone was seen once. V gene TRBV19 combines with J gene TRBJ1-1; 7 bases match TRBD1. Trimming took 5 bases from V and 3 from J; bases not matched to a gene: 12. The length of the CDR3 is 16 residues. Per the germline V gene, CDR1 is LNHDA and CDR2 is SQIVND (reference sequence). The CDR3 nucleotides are TGTGCCAGTAGTCCTAACATACCGACAGGGTACACTGAAGCTTTCTTT. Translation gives CASSPNIPTGYTEAFF.

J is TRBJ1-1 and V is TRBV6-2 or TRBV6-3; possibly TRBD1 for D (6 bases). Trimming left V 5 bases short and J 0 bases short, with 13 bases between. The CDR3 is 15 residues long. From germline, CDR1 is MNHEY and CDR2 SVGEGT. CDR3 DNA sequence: TGTGCCAGCAGTAACCTGGACAGACTGAACACTGAAGCTTTCTTT. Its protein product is CASSNLDRLNTEAFF.

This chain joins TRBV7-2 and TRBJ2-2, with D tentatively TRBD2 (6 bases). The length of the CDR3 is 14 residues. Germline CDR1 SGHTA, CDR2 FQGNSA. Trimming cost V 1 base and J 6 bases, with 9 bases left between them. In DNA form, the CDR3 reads TGTGCCAGCAGCTTAGTTCCGGGGGCCGGGGAGCTGTTTTTT. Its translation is CASSLVPGAGELFF.

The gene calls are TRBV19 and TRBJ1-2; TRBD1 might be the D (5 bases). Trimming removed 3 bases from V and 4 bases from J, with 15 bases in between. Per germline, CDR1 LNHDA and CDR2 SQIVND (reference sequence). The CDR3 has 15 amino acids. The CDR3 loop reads CASSINRGLTYGYTF. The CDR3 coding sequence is TGTGCCAGTAGTATTAATAGGGGCCTGACCTATGGCTACACCTTC.

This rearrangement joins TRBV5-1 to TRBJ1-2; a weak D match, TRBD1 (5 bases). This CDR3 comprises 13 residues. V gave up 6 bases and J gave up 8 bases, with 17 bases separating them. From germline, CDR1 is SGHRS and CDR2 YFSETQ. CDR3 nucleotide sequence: TGCGCCAGCACGCGGGGACCGGGGGAGGGCTACACCTTC. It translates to CASTRGPGEGYTF. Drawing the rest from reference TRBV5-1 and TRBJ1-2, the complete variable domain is KAGVTQTPRYLIKTRGQQVTLSCSPISGHRSVSWYQQTPGQGLQFLFEYFSETQRNKGNFPGRFSGRQFSNSRSEMNVSTLELGDSALYLCASTRGPGEGYTFGSGTRLTVV.

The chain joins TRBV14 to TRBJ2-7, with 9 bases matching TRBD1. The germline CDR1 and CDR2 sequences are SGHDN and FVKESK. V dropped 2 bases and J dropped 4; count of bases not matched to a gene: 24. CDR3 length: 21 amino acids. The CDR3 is CASSQHRTGVYQRGAGYEQYF. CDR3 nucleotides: TGTGCCAGCAGCCAACACCGGACAGGGGTTTACCAACGGGGAGCGGGTTACGAGCAGTACTTC.

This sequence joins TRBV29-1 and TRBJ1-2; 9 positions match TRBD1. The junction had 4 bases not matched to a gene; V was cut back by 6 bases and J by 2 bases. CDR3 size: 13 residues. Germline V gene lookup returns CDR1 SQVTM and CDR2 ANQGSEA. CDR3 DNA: TGCAGCGTAGGGACAGGGCAAAACTATGGCTACACCTTC. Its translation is CSVGTGQNYGYTF.

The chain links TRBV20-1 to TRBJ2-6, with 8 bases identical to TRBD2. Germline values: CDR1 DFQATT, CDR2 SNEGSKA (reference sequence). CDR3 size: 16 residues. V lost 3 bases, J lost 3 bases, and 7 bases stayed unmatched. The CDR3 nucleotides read TGCAGTGCTAGTTCGGGGGGGGCGTTTGGGGCCAACGTCCTGACTTTC. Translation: CSASSGGAFGANVLTF.

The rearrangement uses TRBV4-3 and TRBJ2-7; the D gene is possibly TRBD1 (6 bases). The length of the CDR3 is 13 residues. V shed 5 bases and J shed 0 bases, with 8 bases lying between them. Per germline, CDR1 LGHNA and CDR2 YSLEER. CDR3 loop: CASSGTPSYEQYF. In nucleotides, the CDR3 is TGCGCCAGCAGCGGGACACCCTCCTACGAGCAGTACTTC.

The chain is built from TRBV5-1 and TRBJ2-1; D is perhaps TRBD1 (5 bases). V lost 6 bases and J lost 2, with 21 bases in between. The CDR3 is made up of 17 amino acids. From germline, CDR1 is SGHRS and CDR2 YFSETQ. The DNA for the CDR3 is TGCGCCAGCACCAGCTTGATACTCGCAGGGCCCTACAATGAGCAGTTCTTC. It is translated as CASTSLILAGPYNEQFF.

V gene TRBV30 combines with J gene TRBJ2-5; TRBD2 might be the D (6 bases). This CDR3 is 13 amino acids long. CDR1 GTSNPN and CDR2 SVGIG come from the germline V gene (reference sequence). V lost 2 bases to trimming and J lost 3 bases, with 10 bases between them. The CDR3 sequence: CAWSPPGEETQYF. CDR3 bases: TGTGCCTGGAGTCCTCCGGGGGAAGAGACCCAGTACTTC.

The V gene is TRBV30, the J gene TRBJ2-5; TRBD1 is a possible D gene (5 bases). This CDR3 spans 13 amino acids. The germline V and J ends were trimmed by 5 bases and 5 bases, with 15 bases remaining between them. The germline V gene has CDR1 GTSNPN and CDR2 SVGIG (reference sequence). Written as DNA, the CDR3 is TGTGCCTGGGCAGGGCAGGGTGGCGAGACCCAGTACTTC. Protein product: CAWAGQGGETQYF.

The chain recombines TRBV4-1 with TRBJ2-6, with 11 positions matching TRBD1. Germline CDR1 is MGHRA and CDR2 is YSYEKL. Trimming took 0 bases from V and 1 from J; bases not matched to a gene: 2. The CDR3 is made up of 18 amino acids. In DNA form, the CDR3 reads TGCGCCAGCAGCCAAGACGGACAGGGGGCGTCTGGGGCCAACGTCCTGACTTTC. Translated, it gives CASSQDGQGASGANVLTF.

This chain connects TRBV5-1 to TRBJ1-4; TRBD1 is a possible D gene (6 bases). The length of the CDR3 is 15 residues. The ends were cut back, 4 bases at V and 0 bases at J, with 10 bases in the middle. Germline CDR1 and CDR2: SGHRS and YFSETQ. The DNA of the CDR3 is TGCGCCAGCAGCCCGACAGGAGCAACTAATGAAAAACTGTTTTTT. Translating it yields CASSPTGATNEKLFF.

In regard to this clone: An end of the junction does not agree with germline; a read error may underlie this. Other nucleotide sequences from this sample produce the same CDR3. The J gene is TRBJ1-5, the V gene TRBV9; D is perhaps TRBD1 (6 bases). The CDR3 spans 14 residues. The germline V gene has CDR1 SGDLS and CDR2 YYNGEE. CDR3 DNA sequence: TGTGCCAGCAGCGTGGGGGGGGGCAACCAGCCCCAGCATTTT. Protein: CASSVGGGNQPQHF.

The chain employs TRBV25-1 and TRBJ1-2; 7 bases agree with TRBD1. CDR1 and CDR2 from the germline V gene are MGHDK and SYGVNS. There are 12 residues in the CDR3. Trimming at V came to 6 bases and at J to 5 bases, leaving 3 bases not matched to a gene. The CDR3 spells CASRVQGYGYTF. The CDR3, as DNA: TGTGCCAGCAGAGTACAGGGGTATGGCTACACCTTC.

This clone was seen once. CDR3 amino acids: CASSTRQGQYGYTF. The CDR3 bases are TGTGCCAGCAGCACCCGACAGGGTCAATATGGCTACACCTTC. This chain joins TRBV7-9 and TRBJ1-2; 7 bases are shared with TRBD1. In germline, CDR1 is SEHNR, CDR2 FQNEAQ (reference sequence). V lost 5 bases, J lost 5 bases, and 8 bases stayed unmatched. This CDR3 region has 14 residues.

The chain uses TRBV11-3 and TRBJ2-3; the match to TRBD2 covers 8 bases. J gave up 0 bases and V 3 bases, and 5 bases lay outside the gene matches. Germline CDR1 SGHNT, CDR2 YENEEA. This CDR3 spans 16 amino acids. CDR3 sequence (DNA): TGTGCCAGCAGCTTCACTAGCGGAGCTAGCACAGATACGCAGTATTTT. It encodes CASSFTSGASTDTQYF.

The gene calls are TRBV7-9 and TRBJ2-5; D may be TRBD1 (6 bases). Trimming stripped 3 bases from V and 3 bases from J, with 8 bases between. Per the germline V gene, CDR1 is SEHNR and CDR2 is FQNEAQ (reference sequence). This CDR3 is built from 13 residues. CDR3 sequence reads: CASSFRTEETQYF. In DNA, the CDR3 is TGTGCCAGCAGCTTCAGGACAGAAGAGACCCAGTACTTC.

DNA of the CDR3: TGCAGTTGTGGGAGGAACACTGAAGCTTTCTTT. This gives the protein CSCGRNTEAFF. The chain uses TRBV20-1 and TRBJ1-1, with unresolved D. V was pared by 8 bases and J by 1 base, with 8 bases between. The germline CDR1 and CDR2 sequences are DFQATT and SNEGSKA (reference sequence). The CDR3 loop spans 11 amino acids.

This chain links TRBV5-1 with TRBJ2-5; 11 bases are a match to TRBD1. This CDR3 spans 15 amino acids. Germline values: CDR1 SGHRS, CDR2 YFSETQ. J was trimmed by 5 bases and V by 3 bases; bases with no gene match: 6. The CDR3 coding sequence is TGCGCCAGCAGCTCCGGGACAGGGGGAAGCGAGACCCAGTACTTC. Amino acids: CASSSGTGGSETQYF.

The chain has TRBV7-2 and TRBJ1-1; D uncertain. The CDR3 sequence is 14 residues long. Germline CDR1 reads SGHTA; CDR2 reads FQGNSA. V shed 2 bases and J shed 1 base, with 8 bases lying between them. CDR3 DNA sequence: TGTGCCAGCAGCTTATGGGCGGGGAACACTGAAGCTTTCTTT. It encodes CASSLWAGNTEAFF.